A single sample gave rise to the 10 T cell receptor beta chains below, sequenced in a study of beta chain features in type 1 diabetes. The whole isolated RNA underwent reverse transcription, so sequencing captured expressed TCRB transcripts. The table came from immunoSEQ multiplex PCR; TCRdb's copy has only in-frame clones and leaves some out. The sample carries more than 150,000 clones, about 13% recorded once. The material sequenced was central memory CD4+ T cells from blood. These receptors came from a young woman in good health.

This clone was recorded a few times. V gene TRBV10-3 combines with J gene TRBJ2-1; D not certain. The CDR3 has 13 amino acids. V dropped 4 bases and J dropped 6 bases, with 10 bases sitting between them. Germline CDR1 is ENHRY and CDR2 is SYGVKD. The CDR3 loop reads CAISVGNPNEQFF. The CDR3 bases are TGTGCCATCAGTGTGGGCAACCCCAATGAGCAGTTCTTC.

The chain employs TRBV7-3 and TRBJ2-3; TRBD1 matches 9 bases. V gave up 5 bases and J gave up 0 bases; unmatched junction bases: 3. The CDR3 spans 15 residues. The germline gives CDR1 SGHTA, CDR2 FQGTGA. CDR3 sequence reads: CASSRDRDSTDTQYF. For the CDR3, the DNA is TGTGCCAGCAGCCGGGACAGGGATAGCACAGATACGCAGTATTTT. Full variable domain (outside the CDR3, taken from reference TRBV7-3 and TRBJ2-3): GAGVSQTPSNKVTEKGKYVELRCDPISGHTALYWYRQSLGQGPEFLIYFQGTGAADDSGLPNDRFFAVRPEGSVSTLKIQRTERGDSAVYLCASSRDRDSTDTQYFGPGTRLTVL.

This clone appeared a few times. The gene calls are TRBV27 and TRBJ2-2, with D tentatively TRBD1 (5 bases). CDR3 length equals 16 residues. The germline V and J ends were trimmed by 5 bases and 2 bases, with 15 bases remaining between them. Germline V gene sequence: CDR1 MNHEY, CDR2 SMNVEV (reference sequence). The CDR3 coding sequence is TGTGCCAGCAGTCGCGAAATCGACAGAAACACCGGGGAGCTGTTTTTT. Its translation: CASSREIDRNTGELFF.

This rearrangement joins TRBV2 to TRBJ1-1, with D uncertain. V was shortened by 2 bases and J by 7 bases, with 17 bases between the two germline ends. Per the germline V gene, CDR1 is SNHLY and CDR2 is FYNNEI. The CDR3 runs 15 residues. In DNA form, the CDR3 reads TGTGCCAGCAGTGAATCCGGACTGCTACGGGGTGAAGCTTTCTTT. It is translated as CASSESGLLRGEAFF.

V is TRBV7-6 and J is TRBJ2-7; 13 nucleotides agree with TRBD2. The germline V gene encodes CDR1 SGHVS and CDR2 FNYEAQ. The V and J ends lost 4 bases and 3 bases, in that order; junction bases with no gene match: 9. The CDR3 loop spans 17 amino acids. DNA for the CDR3: TGTGCCAGCAGCTCCGGACTAGCGGGAGTAGTGGGCTACGAGCAGTACTTC. Protein product: CASSSGLAGVVGYEQYF.

The CDR3 loop is CASSRPGTHSYEQYF. CDR3 nucleotides: TGTGCCAGCAGTCGCCCCGGGACACACTCCTACGAGCAGTACTTC. The rearrangement links TRBV28 to TRBJ2-7; a possible D gene is TRBD1 (6 bases). CDR3 size: 15 residues. Between the trimmed V and J ends, which lost 5 bases and 0 bases, there was a span of 14 bases. Germline V gene sequence: CDR1 MDHEN, CDR2 SYDVKM.

This sequence joins TRBV30 and TRBJ2-5, with D possibly being TRBD1 (6 bases). The CDR3 spans 14 residues. The V and J ends lost 0 bases and 5 bases respectively, with 13 bases between them. Germline V gene sequence: CDR1 GTSNPN, CDR2 SVGIG (reference sequence). The CDR3 loop is CAWSVGTGLETQYF. CDR3 sequence (DNA): TGTGCCTGGAGTGTTGGTACAGGGTTGGAGACCCAGTACTTC. The full variable domain, in which reference TRBV30 and TRBJ2-5 provide the parts outside the CDR3, is SQTIHQWPATLVQPVGSPLSLECTVEGTSNPNLYWYRQAAGRGLQLLFYSVGIGQISSEVPQNLSASRPQDRQFILSSKKLLLSDSGFYLCAWSVGTGLETQYFGPGTRLLVL.

This clone was recorded a few times. J is TRBJ2-1 and V is TRBV5-1, with 9 bases lining up with TRBD1. CDR1 and CDR2 (germline): SGHRS, YFSETQ. J was trimmed by 8 bases and V by 4 bases; bases with no gene match: 10. This CDR3 contains 15 residues. DNA for the CDR3: TGCGCCAGCAGCAGGGACAGGGTCGGTATCGATGAGCAGTTCTTC. It codes for CASSRDRVGIDEQFF.

The genes are TRBV13 and TRBJ2-3; TRBD1 agrees at 7 bases. V lost 5 bases and J lost 3; bases outside the gene matches: 5. The CDR3 sequence is 14 residues long. Germline CDR1 and CDR2: PRHDT and FYEKMQ (reference sequence). The CDR3 here is CASSPQGRTDTQYF. The CDR3 DNA reads TGTGCCAGCAGCCCACAGGGGAGAACAGATACGCAGTATTTT.

This sequence joins TRBV5-4 and TRBJ2-3, with D perhaps matching TRBD1 (6 bases). The length of the CDR3 is 14 residues. The V gene lost 1 base and the J gene lost 4 bases, with 10 bases spanning the gap. The V gene's germline CDR1 is SGHNT and CDR2 YYREEE (reference sequence). The CDR3 region has the DNA TGTGCCAGCAGCTTGATGGGGGCAGCAGATACGCAGTATTTT. It translates to CASSLMGAADTQYF. Together with reference TRBV5-4 and TRBJ2-3, the CDR3 gives the full variable domain: ETGVTQSPTHLIKTRGQQVTLRCSSQSGHNTVSWYQQALGQGPQFIFQYYREEENGRGNFPPRFSGLQFPNYSSELNVNALELDDSALYLCASSLMGAADTQYFGPGTRLTVL.